A single sample gave rise to the 19 T cell receptor beta chains below, sequenced in a study of blood T cells in healthy people across ages. A second roughly 6 to 12 cycle PCR used barcoded and J-beta primers. TCRdb passed the 5' RACE reads through MiXCR, listing each CDR3 protein once. Of approximately 670,000 distinct CDR3 sequences in the sample, 40% to 45% were seen once. Material for sequencing was blood. These receptors all come from an elderly man in good health.

This clonotype turned up a few times. The chain recombines TRBV7-2 with TRBJ2-5; 11 bases are a match to TRBD1. The CDR3 loop spans 15 amino acids. V trimming: 7 bases; J trimming: 2 bases; junction bases outside the gene matches: 6. CDR1 and CDR2 (germline): SGHTA, FQGNSA. The CDR3 spells CASIKDRGRQETQYF. Written as DNA, the CDR3 is TGTGCCAGCATCAAGGACAGGGGGCGTCAAGAGACCCAGTACTTC. Variable domain in full (rest from reference TRBV7-2 and TRBJ2-5): GAGVSQSPSNKVTEKGKDVELRCDPISGHTALYWYRQSLGQGLEFLIYFQGNSAPDKSGLPSDRFSAERTGGSVSTLTIQRTQQEDSAVYLCASIKDRGRQETQYFGPGTRLLVL.

This clonotype came up a few times. The V and J genes are TRBV20-1 and TRBJ1-5; no clear D gene. The CDR3 runs to 14 residues. V was shortened by 6 bases and J by 0 bases, with 12 bases between the two germline ends. Looked up from germline, CDR1 is DFQATT and CDR2 is SNEGSKA (reference sequence). CDR3 nucleotide sequence: TGCAGTGCCAGAAGATCGAATAGCAATCAGCCCCAGCATTTT. It is translated as CSARRSNSNQPQHF.

This clonotype was picked up a small number of times. The rearrangement joins TRBV5-5 to TRBJ2-3, with D perhaps matching TRBD2 (5 bases). The CDR3 sequence is 15 residues long. In germline, CDR1 is SGHKS, CDR2 YYEKEE (reference sequence). With 1 base removed from V and 2 bases from J, the gap between germline ends came to 11 bases. The CDR3 nucleotides read TGTGCCAGCAGCTTGAGCGAGCGGACCACAGATACGCAGTATTTT. Translated, it gives CASSLSERTTDTQYF.

The sample holds a few counts of this clonotype. J is TRBJ2-3 and V is TRBV7-2; 8 bases are shared with TRBD2. V was pared by 7 bases and J by 1 base, with 7 bases of the junction left unmatched. This CDR3 spans 15 amino acids. CDR1 is SGHTA, CDR2 FQGNSA, per germline. CDR3: CASTEGAGGTDTQYF. CDR3 DNA: TGTGCCAGCACCGAGGGAGCGGGGGGCACAGATACGCAGTATTTT.

The rearrangement joins TRBV12-3 or TRBV12-4 to TRBJ2-5, with a weak D call TRBD1 (6 bases). The CDR3 contains 12 residues. Deletions cut 6 bases from V and 4 bases from J, with 9 bases between. The CDR3 coding sequence is TGTGCCAGCAGAGTGGGGGCAGAGACCCAGTACTTC. This codes for CASRVGAETQYF.

The chain has TRBV5-1 and TRBJ2-2; D tentatively reads TRBD1 or TRBD2 (6 bases each). Trimming removed 7 bases from V and 11 bases from J, with 21 bases in between. This CDR3 contains 14 residues. Germline-derived CDR1 and CDR2 are SGHRS and YFSETQ. The CDR3 sequence is CASCLDGGSGELFF. The CDR3 nucleotides read TGCGCCAGCTGCCTCGACGGGGGCTCAGGTGAGCTGTTTTTT.

The chain links TRBV5-1 to TRBJ2-5; TRBD2 agrees at 10 bases. The J call is in doubt because the DNA end fits TRBJ2-1 better. CDR1 and CDR2 (germline): SGHRS, YFSETQ. This CDR3 is 17 amino acids long. CDR3: CASSLAGASGGQETQFF. In nucleotides, the CDR3 is TGCGCCAGCAGCTTGGCCGGGGCTAGCGGGGGCCAAGAGACCCAGTTCTTC.

This chain uses TRBV7-3 with TRBJ2-3; D tentatively reads TRBD1 or TRBD2 (5 bases each). V dropped 5 bases and J dropped 0 bases, with 12 bases sitting between them. The germline gives CDR1 SGHTA, CDR2 FQGTGA. This CDR3 contains 15 residues. CDR3 nucleotide sequence: TGTGCCAGCAGCCAAAGGGGAGTCAGCACAGATACGCAGTATTTT. Translation: CASSQRGVSTDTQYF.

This clonotype was found once. This chain links TRBV12-5 with TRBJ2-1, with 9 bases lining up with TRBD2. J was trimmed by 9 bases and V by 5 bases; bases with no gene match: 17. The germline V gene has CDR1 LGHNT and CDR2 FRNRAP. CDR3 size: 17 residues. DNA of the CDR3: TGTGCTAGTGGTATACCAAGGGGTAGCGGGAGTGTAGCTGAGCAGTTCTTC. Protein: CASGIPRGSGSVAEQFF.

The sample holds a few counts of this clonotype. The chain has TRBV24-1 and TRBJ2-1, with D uncertain. TRBJ2-7 matches the DNA end more closely, so the J call is doubtful. The CDR3 covers 19 residues. From germline, CDR1 is KGHDR and CDR2 SFDVKD. DNA for the CDR3: TGTGCCACCAGTGATTTTTGGGCCCCCTTGGCTTTGACTTACAATGAGCAGTACTTC. It codes for CATSDFWAPLALTYNEQYF.

This clonotype was recorded many times. The chain couples TRBV5-1 to TRBJ2-7; 7 bases match TRBD1. Germline trimming cut 1 base from V and 3 bases from J; bases unmatched to any gene: 13. Germline V gene data show CDR1 as SGHRS and CDR2 as YFSETQ. This CDR3 contains 17 residues. The CDR3 sequence is CASSLTGAHRRDYEQYF. The CDR3 DNA reads TGCGCCAGCAGCTTGACAGGGGCGCATCGTCGGGACTACGAGCAGTACTTC.

This clonotype occurred many times. The genes are TRBV7-8 and TRBJ2-5, with D unresolved. The ends were cut back, 5 bases at V and 2 bases at J, with 15 bases in the middle. Germline CDR1 reads SGHVS; CDR2 reads FQNEAQ. The CDR3 is 15 amino acids. CDR3 nucleotides: TGTGCCAGCAGCCACGTAAGACCGACACAAGAGACCCAGTACTTC. As protein: CASSHVRPTQETQYF.

V usage is TRBV6-5 and J usage is TRBJ2-5; TRBD2 might be the D (5 bases). This CDR3 region has 18 residues. Germline CDR1 is MNHEY and CDR2 is SVGAGI. V lost 0 bases and J 9 bases, leaving 26 bases between the germline ends. The chain's CDR3 is CASSYSFNAPPDYWAQYF. The CDR3 DNA follows: TGTGCCAGCAGTTACTCGTTTAATGCCCCACCCGACTATTGGGCCCAGTACTTC.

The chain has TRBV10-2 and TRBJ2-7; TRBD2 matches 10 bases. CDR3 length: 14 amino acids. V lost 3 bases, J lost 6 bases, and 5 bases stayed unmatched. In germline, CDR1 is WSHSY, CDR2 SAAADI. CDR3 residues: CASSEPSGRGEQYF. In nucleotides, the CDR3 is TGCGCCAGCAGTGAACCTAGCGGGAGAGGCGAGCAGTACTTC.

This clonotype was picked up a small number of times. This chain connects TRBV27 to TRBJ2-4, with D possibly being TRBD2 (6 bases). The assigned J gene may be wrong: the sequence end matches TRBJ2-7 better. Germline V gene lookup returns CDR1 MNHEY and CDR2 SMNVEV (reference sequence). This CDR3 spans 14 amino acids. Here the CDR3 DNA reads TGTGCCAGCAGTTTTAGCGGAAATAACTACGAGCAGTACTTC. This translates into CASSFSGNNYEQYF.

The chain combines TRBV4-1 with TRBJ2-1; either TRBD1 or TRBD2 may fit D (5 bases each). The J call could be wrong; TRBJ2-7 is a better fit for the DNA end. This CDR3 is built from 14 residues. The germline CDR1 and CDR2 sequences are MGHRA and YSYEKL. Here the CDR3 reads CASSQGGDYNEQYF. Written as DNA, the CDR3 is TGCGCCAGCAGCCAAGGAGGGGATTACAATGAGCAGTACTTC.

The chain employs TRBV5-1 and TRBJ1-2; D is possibly TRBD1 (6 bases). The CDR3 spans 14 residues. V lost 4 bases to trimming and J lost 5 bases, with 15 bases between them. The germline gives CDR1 SGHRS, CDR2 YFSETQ. The CDR3 is CASSRSGTTYGYTF. CDR3 bases: TGCGCCAGCAGCAGATCCGGGACAACATATGGCTACACCTTC.

This rearrangement joins TRBV4-2 to TRBJ1-4; no clear D. Germline V gene sequence: CDR1 LGHNA, CDR2 YNFKEQ. CDR3 size: 13 residues. V was shortened by 1 base and J by 3 bases, with 3 bases between the two germline ends. The CDR3 spells CASSQVPNEKLFF. CDR3 DNA: TGTGCCAGCAGCCAAGTCCCTAATGAAAAACTGTTTTTT.

Points on this clonotype: The junction does not match germline at one end; this may be a read error. This chain links TRBV18 with TRBJ1-2; 8 bases match TRBD1. CDR1 KGHSH and CDR2 LQKENI come from the germline V gene. The CDR3 loop spans 18 amino acids. The CDR3 is CANSPLRQGMQANYGYTF. The CDR3 nucleotides are TGTGCCAACTCACCCCTCAGACAGGGGATGCAGGCTAACTATGGCTACACCTTC.